This TCR beta chain was observed in a study of T-cell memory formation after mild COVID-19. One entry per CDR3 protein results from TCRdb running MiXCR on the 5' RACE reads. Altogether 450,000 to 650,000 distinct CDR3 sequences are present, approximately 21% being singletons, with the ten largest covering around 9.2%. The germline V gene has CDR1 MRHNA and CDR2 SNTAGT. V lost 2 bases and J 1 base, leaving 11 bases between the germline ends. The CDR3 has 15 amino acids. As regards this clonotype: Its antigen is still unknown.

Findings and limits, study-wide: Chiefly within CM and EM were the contracting CD4+ clones; CD8+ ones were within EMRA.

The origin of this receptor is an adult woman who had mild COVID-19 (a few samples of this study predate the infection). Cell type and time point are not known. Material: PBMCs or a T cell subset sorted from them (not recorded which). The V call is TRBV6-4, the J call TRBJ1-1; D is uncertain. The chain's CDR3 is CASSDHHRGNTEAFF. The DNA of the CDR3 is TGTGCCAGCAGTGACCACCATCGGGGGAACACTGAAGCTTTCTTT.